The present entry profiles one TCR beta chain with its context. Its antigen is not known. Sequencing used immunoSEQ multiplex PCR; TCRdb keeps in-frame clones, though not all of them. The sample lists some 80,000 clones, approximately 91% occurring once. The data derive from a study of T cell responses to AZD1222 COVID-19 vaccine. Findings of the study overall: Regions 160-218 and 743-854 dominated among vaccine-associated CD4 TCRs spanning spike. Variant regions that are unmutated are reportedly the target of nearly half of spike-specific TCRs. At baseline, just 5 or 6 AZD1222 recipients tested seropositive.

The CDR3 loop spans 18 amino acids. The trim removed 2 bases at V and 1 base at J, leaving 7 bases unmatched. Looked up from germline, CDR1 is SNHLY and CDR2 is FYNNEI. The source was peripheral blood, collected on day 0 of AZD1222 vaccination. This clonotype originated in an adult in good health. The rearrangement joins TRBV2 to TRBJ1-6; the match to TRBD1 covers 8 bases. The CDR3 is CASSEPGQETSYNSPLHF. The CDR3 DNA sequence: TGTGCCAGCAGTGAACCGGGACAGGAAACATCCTATAATTCACCCCTCCACTTT.